Below, 12 T cell receptor beta chains from the same sample are listed, as sequenced in a study of OX40 agonist ivuxolimab in advanced cancers. Library creation used the immunoSEQ multiplex PCR assay. Sourced from immuneACCESS, this table was stored by TCRdb with only in-frame sequences that have V and J called. A share of the clones is absent; for the studies checked, an unresolved V gene accounts for under half, and the remainder has no known explanation. In this sample the table shows approximately 100,000 clones, 80% to 95% of which occur a single time. The leading ten clones occupy around 1.5% of the sample. This specimen consisted of CD4+ or CD8+ T cells sorted from blood, obtained in a trial of the OX40 agonist ivuxolimab. These receptors were collected from an adult with an advanced solid tumor such as melanoma, head and neck, liver or kidney cancer.

J is TRBJ1-1 and V is TRBV7-9; D not certain. The germline V and J ends were trimmed by 3 bases and 4 bases, with 6 bases remaining between them. Germline V CDR1 and CDR2: SEHNR, FQNEAQ (reference sequence). The CDR3 is 12 residues long. The CDR3 coding sequence is TGTGCCAGCAGCTTGCAGGTCACTGAAGCTTTCTTT. This encodes CASSLQVTEAFF.

The rearrangement links TRBV5-1 to TRBJ2-4; D is perhaps TRBD2 (6 bases). The CDR3 length is 18 residues. V was pared by 1 base and J by 2 bases, with 19 bases between. The germline V gene encodes CDR1 SGHRS and CDR2 YFSETQ. In DNA, the CDR3 is TGCGCCAGCAGCTTGAGGGACTCGGGAGTTGGGACCAAAAACATTCAGTACTTC. Translation gives CASSLRDSGVGTKNIQYF.

This clone was observed a few times. The V call is TRBV7-2, the J call TRBJ2-7, with 8 bases identical to TRBD2. V gave up 5 bases and J gave up 5 bases; unmatched junction bases: 5. The CDR3 length is 13 residues. Germline assignment: CDR1 SGHTA and CDR2 FQGNSA. CDR3 DNA: TGTGCCAGCAGCCAGCGGGAGAGCGACGAGCAGTACTTC. As protein: CASSQRESDEQYF.

This sequence joins TRBV2 and TRBJ2-7; D possibly matches TRBD1 or TRBD2 (6 bases each). Trimming removed 8 bases at V and 5 bases at J, with 16 bases between. The CDR3 extends over 13 amino acids. Germline CDR1 is SNHLY and CDR2 is FYNNEI. CDR3 sequence: CASLVIRGDEQYF. CDR3 coding DNA: TGTGCCAGCCTAGTGATAAGGGGGGACGAGCAGTACTTC.

The gene calls are TRBV5-6 and TRBJ2-1; weak D call: TRBD1 (6 bases). Germline V CDR1 and CDR2: SGHDT, YYEEEE. The CDR3 totals 17 residues. V was pared by 4 bases and J by 4 bases, with 21 bases between. The CDR3 reads CASSAATGMETYNEQFF. The CDR3 DNA is TGTGCCAGCAGCGCCGCTACAGGGATGGAAACTTACAATGAGCAGTTCTTC.

The J gene is TRBJ2-1, the V gene TRBV11-3; D not certain. Germline lookup yields CDR1 SGHNT and CDR2 YENEEA. This CDR3 comprises 19 residues. V was shortened by 1 base and J by 2 bases, with 21 bases between the two germline ends. CDR3 amino acids: CASSLVVGPFTSAYNEQFF. CDR3 coding DNA: TGTGCCAGCAGCTTAGTTGTCGGGCCATTTACGAGCGCCTACAATGAGCAGTTCTTC.

The chain joins TRBV28 to TRBJ2-4; weak D call: TRBD1 (5 bases). Deletions cut 6 bases from V and 4 bases from J, with 19 bases between. Looked up from germline, CDR1 is MDHEN and CDR2 is SYDVKM. The CDR3 is made up of 16 amino acids. Here the CDR3 DNA reads TGTGCCAGCAGCCCCCCGGGCTCAGGGCTAAAAAACATTCAGTACTTC. Amino acids: CASSPPGSGLKNIQYF.

The chain joins TRBV6-5 to TRBJ1-3; D is unclear. V was pared by 6 bases and J by 0 bases, with 6 bases between. The CDR3 spans 13 residues. The germline CDR1 and CDR2 sequences are MNHEY and SVGAGI. CDR3 sequence: CASRTFSGNTIYF. The CDR3 coding sequence is TGTGCCAGCAGGACATTCTCTGGAAACACCATATATTTT.

This clone was seen a single time. The chain joins TRBV5-4 to TRBJ1-3; D perhaps matches TRBD1 (6 bases). The germline V and J ends were trimmed by 2 bases and 1 base, with 13 bases remaining between them. CDR3 length equals 16 residues. CDR1 is SGHNT and CDR2 is YYREEE in the germline V gene (reference sequence). The CDR3 region is CASSLGRGRSGNTIYF. The CDR3, as DNA: TGTGCCAGCAGCTTAGGCAGGGGCAGATCTGGAAACACCATATATTTT.

The chain links TRBV14 to TRBJ2-5; D is unresolved. The better agreement between TRBJ2-7 and the DNA end casts doubt on the J call. Germline CDR1 is SGHDN and CDR2 is FVKESK. The CDR3 extends over 14 amino acids. As DNA, the CDR3 is TGTGCCAGCAGCCATATGACATACTCCTACGAGCAGTACTTC. Translated: CASSHMTYSYEQYF.

This clone has only a few counts. The V call is TRBV11-3, the J call TRBJ2-1; the match to TRBD2 covers 11 bases. This CDR3 region has 14 residues. V trimming: 6 bases; J trimming: 8 bases; junction bases outside the gene matches: 6. The germline gives CDR1 SGHNT, CDR2 YENEEA. CDR3 bases: TGTGCCAGCAGGCCTCTAGCGGGAGGTGATGAGCAGTTCTTC. It codes for CASRPLAGGDEQFF.

The V call is TRBV18, the J call TRBJ2-1; D may be TRBD2 (5 bases). Trimming left V 5 bases short and J 5 bases short, with 13 bases between. This CDR3 has 14 amino acids. The germline V gene encodes CDR1 KGHSH and CDR2 LQKENI. The CDR3 loop reads CASSVVAGDNEQFF. In DNA form, the CDR3 reads TGTGCCAGCTCAGTGGTGGCGGGCGACAATGAGCAGTTCTTC.